This T cell receptor (beta chain) was found in a study of OX40 agonist ivuxolimab in advanced cancers. Notes on the study in general: Partly responding patients at 0.1-3.0 mg/kg showed some of the smallest clonal expansion. Relative to CD4+, CD8+ T cells held more expanded clones on average.

Patients were ineligible given autoimmune disease history or systemic immunosuppression. This CDR3 comprises 13 residues. Trimming left V 0 bases short and J 8 bases short, with 8 bases between. Germline V gene sequence: CDR1 MNHEY, CDR2 SMNVEV (reference sequence). This table comes from immunoSEQ multiplex PCR, and its TCRdb copy is limited to in-frame clones, with some not included. The sample includes over 25,000 clones, more than 70% of them seen just once. This clone has just one count. Antigen unknown. The chain employs TRBV27 and TRBJ2-1; D uncertain. The TCR comes from an adult with an advanced solid tumor such as melanoma, head and neck, liver or kidney cancer. The sequencing here drew on CD4+ or CD8+ T cells sorted from blood, taken in a trial of the OX40 agonist ivuxolimab. CDR3 in amino acids: CASSLSGSHEQFF. CDR3 nucleotide sequence: TGTGCCAGCAGTTTATCGGGGTCTCATGAGCAGTTCTTC.